One sample yielded the 27 T cell receptor beta chains listed below, sequenced in a study of cytomegalovirus exposure and HLA in healthy donors. In the PCR, 60 Vbeta and 13 Jbeta primers were used. The data were produced by immunoSEQ multiplex PCR, yet TCRdb's version contains in-frame clones alone and is incomplete. This sample has about 150,000 clones, with approximately 81% found just once. The sequenced sample consisted of PBMCs. The receptors originated from a man aged 50 to 60 in good health and CMV-seropositive.

The gene calls are TRBV19 and TRBJ2-3, with 12 bases lining up with TRBD2. The V and J ends lost 2 bases and 1 base, in that order; junction bases with no gene match: 4. The CDR3 is 17 residues long. CDR1 is LNHDA and CDR2 is SQIVND in the germline V gene (reference sequence). The CDR3 coding sequence is TGTGCCAGTAGTATATGGCTAGCGGGGGGGGGCACAGATACGCAGTATTTT. Residues: CASSIWLAGGGTDTQYF.

The chain combines TRBV5-6 with TRBJ2-7; 7 bases match TRBD1. Looked up from germline, CDR1 is SGHDT and CDR2 is YYEEEE. The CDR3 consists of 15 residues. J was trimmed by 5 bases and V by 4 bases; bases with no gene match: 12. The CDR3 region has the DNA TGTGCCAGCAGCCTTCGACAGGGTCACCCCCACGAGCAGTACTTC. Translated, it gives CASSLRQGHPHEQYF.

The chain joins TRBV30 to TRBJ2-5; 9 positions agree with TRBD1. The J call may not be correct, given that the DNA end is closer to TRBJ2-7. The CDR3 consists of 15 residues. The germline CDR1 and CDR2 sequences are GTSNPN and SVGIG (reference sequence). The DNA of the CDR3 is TGTGCCTGGCGGGACAGGGAGGGATATAGGTACGAGCAGTACTTC. Translating gives CAWRDREGYRYEQYF.

This clone was detected once. The chain is built from TRBV27 and TRBJ2-5, with D hard to call. V was clipped by 2 bases and J by 5 bases, with 15 bases between them. There are 15 residues in the CDR3. Per the germline V gene, CDR1 is MNHEY and CDR2 is SMNVEV (reference sequence). CDR3 protein: CASSLTIGLQETQYF. In DNA, the CDR3 is TGTGCCAGCAGTTTAACGATTGGGCTTCAGGAGACCCAGTACTTC.

The chain joins TRBV6-5 to TRBJ2-1; 10 bases map to TRBD2. The CDR3 has 15 residues. J lost 4 bases, V lost 6 bases, and 6 bases had no gene match. Germline loops: CDR1 MNHEY, CDR2 SVGAGI. The CDR3 is CASRLSGRAYNEQFF. Written as DNA, the CDR3 is TGTGCCAGCAGACTGAGCGGGAGGGCGTACAATGAGCAGTTCTTC.

The genes are TRBV6-1 and TRBJ2-2; D gene ambiguous. Trimming took 7 bases from V and 6 from J, leaving 15 bases between them. CDR1 and CDR2 (germline): MNHNS, SASEGT. The CDR3 is made up of 14 amino acids. For the CDR3, the DNA is TGTGCCAGCAAGGTCCCCAGTGGGCCCGGGGAGCTGTTTTTT. Residues: CASKVPSGPGELFF.

The rearrangement uses TRBV4-1 and TRBJ2-3; TRBD2 is a possible D gene (6 bases). The CDR3 is 15 amino acids. V was cut by 8 bases and J by 0 bases, with 15 bases left in between. In germline, CDR1 is MGHRA, CDR2 YSYEKL. As DNA, the CDR3 is TGCGCCAGCGCGCGAGGAGGGACTAGCACAGATACGCAGTATTTT. Translation: CASARGGTSTDTQYF.

The chain couples TRBV6-1 to TRBJ2-2; TRBD1 matches 9 bases. Germline V gene data show CDR1 as MNHNS and CDR2 as SASEGT. J gave up 4 bases and V 6 bases, and 6 bases lay outside the gene matches. The length of the CDR3 is 15 residues. In DNA, the CDR3 is TGTGCCAGCAGCCGGACAGGGGAGCTCACCGGGGAGCTGTTTTTT. It translates to CASSRTGELTGELFF.

V usage is TRBV11-3 and J usage is TRBJ2-7; D may be TRBD1 (6 bases). Germline V lookup: CDR1 SGHNT, CDR2 YENEEA. The CDR3 totals 16 residues. Trimming stripped 5 bases from V and 0 bases from J, with 17 bases between. DNA of the CDR3: TGTGCCAGCAGCACAAAGGGGGACACCAACTCCTACGAGCAGTACTTC. Translation: CASSTKGDTNSYEQYF.

The V call is TRBV15, the J call TRBJ2-5; 8 nucleotides agree with TRBD1. The length of the CDR3 is 16 residues. The germline gives CDR1 LNHNV, CDR2 YYDKDF (reference sequence). V dropped 1 base and J dropped 5; count of bases not matched to a gene: 9. CDR3 sequence (DNA): TGTGCCACCAGCAGAGGAGGACAGGGCGGCCGCGAGACCCAGTACTTC. Its protein is CATSRGGQGGRETQYF.

There are a few counts of this clone. The CDR3 sequence: CASSFRGTNTGELFF. The CDR3 region has the DNA TGCGCCAGCAGCTTCCGGGGTACGAACACCGGGGAGCTGTTTTTT. The rearrangement uses TRBV5-1 and TRBJ2-2; weak D call: TRBD2 (5 bases). Trimming removed 2 bases from V and 0 bases from J, with 8 bases in between. The CDR3 covers 15 residues. Germline assignment: CDR1 SGHRS and CDR2 YFSETQ. Using reference TRBV5-1 and TRBJ2-2 for the parts outside the CDR3, the full variable domain is KAGVTQTPRYLIKTRGQQVTLSCSPISGHRSVSWYQQTPGQGLQFLFEYFSETQRNKGNFPGRFSGRQFSNSRSEMNVSTLELGDSALYLCASSFRGTNTGELFFGEGSRLTVL.

The chain recombines TRBV5-4 with TRBJ1-2, with 10 bases aligning to TRBD1. In germline, CDR1 is SGHNT, CDR2 YYREEE (reference sequence). The length of the CDR3 is 17 residues. V shed 0 bases, J shed 3 bases, and the junction held 8 bases outside the gene matches. CDR3 region: CASSLDGDRGGDYGYTF. The CDR3 nucleotides are TGTGCCAGCAGCTTGGATGGGGACAGGGGAGGGGACTATGGCTACACCTTC.

The genes are TRBV10-2 and TRBJ2-7; 9 bases match TRBD1. The V gene's germline CDR1 is WSHSY and CDR2 SAAADI. The V gene end was trimmed by 6 bases and the J gene end by 5 bases; junction bases not matched to a gene: 8. The CDR3 has 14 residues. The CDR3 protein is CASSPGQGKNEQYF. For the CDR3, the DNA is TGCGCCAGCAGCCCGGGACAGGGAAAAAACGAGCAGTACTTC.

The J gene is TRBJ1-3, the V gene TRBV10-3; tentatively, D is TRBD1 (6 bases). Trimming cost V 4 bases and J 4 bases, with 14 bases left between them. The CDR3 totals 15 residues. The germline gives CDR1 ENHRY, CDR2 SYGVKD. The CDR3 region has the DNA TGTGCCATCAGTGGGACAGATCGATCGGGAAACACCATATATTTT. It codes for CAISGTDRSGNTIYF.

The V call is TRBV5-1, the J call TRBJ2-1, with 8 nucleotides matching TRBD2. The V segment lost 1 base and the J segment 8 bases; nucleotides outside the gene matches: 5. Germline V gene lookup returns CDR1 SGHRS and CDR2 YFSETQ. This CDR3 is built from 14 residues. The CDR3 coding sequence is TGCGCCAGCAGCTTGCGGGAGGGGGTCGATGAGCAGTTCTTC. This sequence encodes CASSLREGVDEQFF.

This sequence joins TRBV18 and TRBJ2-7, with a possible D match to TRBD1 (5 bases). V lost 3 bases and J lost 0, with 9 bases in between. The germline V gene has CDR1 KGHSH and CDR2 LQKENI. CDR3 size: 14 residues. In nucleotides, the CDR3 is TGTGCCAGCTCACCCCCCACAGGCTCCTACGAGCAGTACTTC. Its translation is CASSPPTGSYEQYF.

The CDR3 region has the DNA TGTGCCAGCAAAATTACGACACAGGGAAACTCACCCCTCCACTTT. It specifies CASKITTQGNSPLHF. The rearrangement joins TRBV6-5 to TRBJ1-6, with a tentative D call TRBD1 (6 bases). The V end lost 7 bases, the J end lost 10 bases, and 20 bases lay between the germline ends. This CDR3 has 15 amino acids. Per the germline V gene, CDR1 is MNHEY and CDR2 is SVGAGI.

The V and J genes are TRBV7-2 and TRBJ1-4; D uncertain. The V gene lost 1 base and the J gene lost 8 bases, with 5 bases spanning the gap. Germline CDR1 SGHTA, CDR2 FQGNSA. The length of the CDR3 is 12 residues. CDR3 coding DNA: TGTGCCAGCAGCTTAGACAGAGAAAAACTGTTTTTT. Translating it yields CASSLDREKLFF.

This clone was seen a few times. The chain couples TRBV27 to TRBJ2-7; tentatively, D is TRBD2 (6 bases). The CDR3 totals 13 residues. The V end lost 4 bases, the J end lost 6 bases, and 13 bases lay between the germline ends. CDR1 MNHEY and CDR2 SMNVEV come from the germline V gene (reference sequence). The CDR3 nucleotides read TGTGCCAGCAGTTCTGGTGCCGGGAGCGAGCAGTACTTC. Amino acids: CASSSGAGSEQYF.

The chain uses TRBV30 and TRBJ1-6; D gene unclear. Trimming pared 4 bases from V and 7 bases from J, leaving 20 bases between. There are 16 residues in the CDR3. Per the germline V gene, CDR1 is GTSNPN and CDR2 is SVGIG (reference sequence). The CDR3 DNA is TGTGCCTGGATGGTCAGTGGGTCACAACTAAATTCACCCCTCCACTTT. This translates into CAWMVSGSQLNSPLHF.

This clone was detected only once. The rearrangement links TRBV19 to TRBJ2-5; TRBD2 is a possible D gene (6 bases). V was pared by 5 bases and J by 1 base, with 14 bases between. There are 15 residues in the CDR3. The germline gives CDR1 LNHDA, CDR2 SQIVND (reference sequence). The CDR3 DNA is TGTGCCAGTAGTGTCTATAGCGGATCCCAAGAGACCCAGTACTTC. This encodes CASSVYSGSQETQYF.

This clone was observed a handful of times. The rearrangement joins TRBV6-5 to TRBJ2-7, with D possibly being TRBD2 (6 bases). Trimming left V 0 bases short and J 2 bases short, with 11 bases between. The germline gives CDR1 MNHEY, CDR2 SVGAGI. This CDR3 contains 15 residues. This CDR3 is CASSYSPGLAYEQYF. Here the CDR3 DNA reads TGTGCCAGCAGTTACTCGCCGGGACTGGCCTACGAGCAGTACTTC.

With regard to this clone: The same CDR3 is also encoded by other DNA sequences in this sample. The gene calls are TRBV18 and TRBJ1-6; 8 positions match TRBD1. V shed 4 bases, J shed 3 bases, and the junction held 5 bases outside the gene matches. CDR1 KGHSH and CDR2 LQKENI come from the germline V gene. The CDR3 is made up of 16 amino acids. The CDR3 nucleotides read TGTGCCAGCTCACGCCAGGGGGCAGGCTATAATTCACCCCTCCACTTT. Its translation: CASSRQGAGYNSPLHF. The whole variable domain, filled in from reference TRBV18 and TRBJ1-6, reads NAGVMQNPRHLVRRRGQEARLRCSPMKGHSHVYWYRQLPEEGLKFMVYLQKENIIDESGMPKERFSAEFPKEGPSILRIQQVVRGDSAAYFCASSRQGAGYNSPLHFGNGTRLTVT.

The chain links TRBV11-2 to TRBJ1-6; the D gene is possibly TRBD1 (5 bases). Trimming left V 4 bases short and J 8 bases short, with 18 bases between. Germline V lookup: CDR1 SGHAT, CDR2 FQNNGV. The length of the CDR3 is 16 residues. The CDR3 protein is CASSSRQSRGDSPLHF. The DNA of the CDR3 is TGTGCCAGCAGCTCACGACAGTCTCGGGGGGATTCACCCCTCCACTTT. The full variable domain, in which reference TRBV11-2 and TRBJ1-6 provide the parts outside the CDR3, is EAGVAQSPRYKIIEKRQSVAFWCNPISGHATLYWYQQILGQGPKLLIQFQNNGVVDDSQLPKDRFSAERLKGVDSTLKIQPAKLEDSAVYLCASSSRQSRGDSPLHFGNGTRLTVT.

V is TRBV7-9 and J is TRBJ1-1; 8 bases match TRBD1. Germline V gene sequence: CDR1 SEHNR, CDR2 FQNEAQ (reference sequence). This CDR3 has 16 residues. J lost 1 base, V lost 5 bases, and 9 bases had no gene match. CDR3 in amino acids: CASSPRAGGGNTEAFF. CDR3 bases: TGTGCCAGCAGCCCGCGCGCAGGGGGCGGGAACACTGAAGCTTTCTTT.

This clone was seen just once. The chain joins TRBV18 to TRBJ2-3; no clear D gene. The length of the CDR3 is 13 residues. V lost 6 bases and J 0 bases, leaving 7 bases between the germline ends. CDR1 KGHSH and CDR2 LQKENI come from the germline V gene. As DNA, the CDR3 is TGTGCCAGCTCTCCCGTCAGCACAGATACGCAGTATTTT. It codes for CASSPVSTDTQYF.

The chain uses TRBV30 and TRBJ1-5; D may be TRBD1 (6 bases). The CDR3 length is 15 residues. The ends were cut back, 2 bases at V and 3 bases at J, with 14 bases in the middle. The germline gives CDR1 GTSNPN, CDR2 SVGIG (reference sequence). CDR3 in amino acids: CAWSTSGTYNQPQHF. In nucleotides, the CDR3 is TGTGCCTGGAGTACTAGCGGGACATACAATCAGCCCCAGCATTTT.